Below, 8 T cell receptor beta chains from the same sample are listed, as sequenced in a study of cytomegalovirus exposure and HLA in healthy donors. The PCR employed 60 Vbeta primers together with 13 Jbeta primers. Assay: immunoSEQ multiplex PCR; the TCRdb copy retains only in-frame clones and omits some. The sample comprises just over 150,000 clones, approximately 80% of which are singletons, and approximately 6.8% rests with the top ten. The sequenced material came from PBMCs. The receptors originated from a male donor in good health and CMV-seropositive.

CDR3 in amino acids: CASSGTGAEKLFF. CDR3 nucleotides: TGTGCCAGTAGTGGGACAGGGGCCGAAAAACTGTTTTTT. The chain joins TRBV19 to TRBJ1-4; TRBD1 matches at 10 bases. The germline V gene has CDR1 LNHDA and CDR2 SQIVND (reference sequence). After removal of 5 bases from V and 8 bases from J, the junction contained 2 bases not matched to a gene. This CDR3 contains 13 residues.

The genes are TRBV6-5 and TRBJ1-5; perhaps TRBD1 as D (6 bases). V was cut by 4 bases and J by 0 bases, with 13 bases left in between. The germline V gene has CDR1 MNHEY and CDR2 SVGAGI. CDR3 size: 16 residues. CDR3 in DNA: TGTGCCAGCAGTTTCTGGGGGACACCTAGCAATCAGCCCCAGCATTTT. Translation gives CASSFWGTPSNQPQHF.

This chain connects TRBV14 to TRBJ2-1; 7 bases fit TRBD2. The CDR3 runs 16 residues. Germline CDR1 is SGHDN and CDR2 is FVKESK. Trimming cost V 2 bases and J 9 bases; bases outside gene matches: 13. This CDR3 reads CASSQSWRSREGEQFF. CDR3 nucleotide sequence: TGTGCCAGCAGCCAATCCTGGCGGAGTAGGGAGGGTGAGCAGTTCTTC.

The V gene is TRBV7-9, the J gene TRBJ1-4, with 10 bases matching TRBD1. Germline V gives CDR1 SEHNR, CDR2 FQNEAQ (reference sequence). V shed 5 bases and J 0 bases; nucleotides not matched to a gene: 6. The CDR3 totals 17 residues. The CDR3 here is CASSQFGQGATNEKLFF. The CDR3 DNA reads TGTGCCAGCAGCCAATTCGGACAGGGGGCAACTAATGAAAAACTGTTTTTT.

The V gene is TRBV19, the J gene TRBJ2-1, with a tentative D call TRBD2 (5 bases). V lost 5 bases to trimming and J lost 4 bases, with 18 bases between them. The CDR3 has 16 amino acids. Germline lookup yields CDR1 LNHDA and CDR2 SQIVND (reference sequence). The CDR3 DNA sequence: TGTGCCAGTAGTCCGCACGAGGTACTAGGTTACAATGAGCAGTTCTTC. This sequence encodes CASSPHEVLGYNEQFF.

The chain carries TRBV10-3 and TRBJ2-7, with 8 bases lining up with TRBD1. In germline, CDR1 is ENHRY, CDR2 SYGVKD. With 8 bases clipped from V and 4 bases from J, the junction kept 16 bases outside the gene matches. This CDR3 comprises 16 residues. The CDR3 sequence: CAIGGSGQGGRYEQYF. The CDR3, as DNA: TGTGCCATCGGTGGTAGCGGACAGGGTGGGAGGTACGAGCAGTACTTC.

The CDR3 loop reads CASSGRIRLVDNEQFF. The CDR3, as DNA: TGTGCCAGCAGCGGGAGGATTAGGTTGGTCGACAATGAGCAGTTCTTC. The rearrangement joins TRBV7-8 to TRBJ2-1; a weak D match, TRBD2 (6 bases). Germline V gives CDR1 SGHVS, CDR2 FQNEAQ. CDR3 length equals 16 residues. With 5 bases removed from V and 5 bases from J, the gap between germline ends came to 19 bases.

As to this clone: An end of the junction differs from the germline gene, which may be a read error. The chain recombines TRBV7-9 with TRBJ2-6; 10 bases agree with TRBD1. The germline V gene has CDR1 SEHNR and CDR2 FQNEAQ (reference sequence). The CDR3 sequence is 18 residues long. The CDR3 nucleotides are TGTTCCAGCAGCAGAAGCCGGGACAGGGGATATGGGGCCAACGTCCTGACTTTC. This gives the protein CSSSRSRDRGYGANVLTF.